This TCR beta chain was obtained from a study of blood T cell repertoires in COVID-19 (dated by TCRdb to about 2020). Background for the entire study: The collaborator samples originated in the United States, Italy and Spain and spanned the acute and convalescent phases of COVID-19. The prospective study material was composed of cDNA or gDNA derived from T cells, B-cell-depleted T cells, or PBMCs. The dataset comprised deeply sampled blood TCRbeta repertoires from subjects exposed to, actively infected with, or recovered from COVID-19. The repertoires were released in a freely available public database intended as a resource for research on the immune response to SARS-CoV-2. Samples were obtained from the ongoing ImmuneRACE study (first 160 participants) and from about 1,300 subjects provided by 6 global collaborators. A de-identified subject ID, COVID-19 status, age in years and sex were almost always included in the sample metadata. Where available, HLA class I and class II types were obtained from metadata supplied by the sample provider rather than from assay-based typing. The paper as a whole reports these results and caveats: Clinical and demographic metadata were provided uncurated, with the amount varying by source and participant.

One collaborating source in Seattle enrolled patients during active infection and followed them longitudinally through the course of disease. Collaborating institutions collected whole blood in K2EDTA tubes following their own protocols. For TCRbeta analysis, collaborators shipped samples as frozen whole blood, isolated PBMCs, or DNA extracted from either of those sample types. Comment on this clone: Its antigen remains unidentified. No base-level quality is on record; no much larger clone is a single base apart.

Taken from the germline V gene, the CDR1 and CDR2 loops are SGHRS and YFSETQ. Between the V and J ends, shortened by 3 bases and 3 bases respectively, the junction contains 13 bases. The cysteine opens and the phenylalanine closes a CDR3 of 15 amino acids. This entry keeps only the CDR3 DNA: 45 bases, framed from base 1. TCRbeta CDR3 regions were amplified from genomic DNA using the immunoSEQ Assay, a bias-controlled multiplex PCR. Per the source publication's procedure: The number of nucleated cells in each sample was estimated by amplification of reference gene primers within the assay. To quantify the absolute abundance of each unique TCRbeta CDR3 rearrangement, sequence reads were collapsed and filtered. Productive Simpson clonality was computed per sample as the square root of Simpson's diversity index over productive rearrangements. This is the immuneACCESS table as TCRdb keeps it, with only in-frame sequences that have V and J called. A part of the clones is gone; compared with another copy, unresolved V genes explain less than half, and the rest is unexplained. The DNA gave D and trimming, while V, J and clone size come from that table. Within this sample are 150,000 to 200,000 clones, with over 85% of them counted one time only. Roughly 2.1% of the sample is in the top ten clones.

This chain is built from TRBV5-1 and TRBJ2-1; a weak D assignment points to TRBD2 (6 bases agree). The specimen was peripheral blood. This TCR came from a woman aged 60-70 years with COVID-19, enrolled during active disease. CDR3 region: CASSWGVSNYNEQFF. The nucleotides read TGCGCCAGCAGCTGGGGGGTTTCGAACTACAATGAGCAGTTCTTC.